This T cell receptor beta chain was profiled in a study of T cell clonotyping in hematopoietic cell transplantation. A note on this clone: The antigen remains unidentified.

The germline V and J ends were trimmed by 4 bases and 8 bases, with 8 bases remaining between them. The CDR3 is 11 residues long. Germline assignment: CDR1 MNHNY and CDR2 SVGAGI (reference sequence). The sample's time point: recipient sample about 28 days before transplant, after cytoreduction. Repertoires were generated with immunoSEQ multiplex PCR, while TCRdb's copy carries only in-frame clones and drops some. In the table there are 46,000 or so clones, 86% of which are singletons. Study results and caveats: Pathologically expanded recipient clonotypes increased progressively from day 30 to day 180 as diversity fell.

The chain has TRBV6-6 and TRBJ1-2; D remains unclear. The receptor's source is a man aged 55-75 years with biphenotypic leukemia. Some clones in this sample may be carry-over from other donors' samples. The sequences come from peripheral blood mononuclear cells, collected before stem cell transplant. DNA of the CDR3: TGTGCCAGCAGTTTCTTCGAGGGCTACACCTTC. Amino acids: CASSFFEGYTF.